This TCR beta chain was sequenced for a study of CD8 T cells in ankylosing spondylitis. General study findings and limits: Matched ankylosing spondylitis synovial fluid reportedly contained a significantly enriched population of disease-linked clones. Typical of ankylosing spondylitis blood, it appeared, was a TCR beta motif of roughly eight highly homologous variants.

5'-RACE, quantitative and with molecular barcodes, yielded the TCR beta libraries. TCRdb called the 5' RACE reads again in MiXCR, with one record for every CDR3 protein. The table lists around 490,000 distinct CDR3 sequences, roughly 5% of them singletons. This clonotype was seen at least ten times. Its antigen remains unidentified. Sequencing was done on a sample of blood, either unsorted or a sorted T cell fraction (not recorded which). The sequence came from a male donor with ankylosing spondylitis.

Here the CDR3 DNA reads TGCAGTGCCGGACTAGCCACCTACAATGAGCAGTTCTTC. Translated: CSAGLATYNEQFF. This sequence joins TRBV20-1 and TRBJ2-1; 8 bases fit TRBD2. CDR1 is DFQATT and CDR2 is SNEGSKA in the germline V gene (reference sequence). Trimming cost V 6 bases and J 2 bases; bases outside gene matches: 3. The CDR3 has 13 amino acids.